This is a list of T cell receptor beta chains from one sample in a study of cytotoxic CD8 clonotypes in ibrutinib-treated CLL. Only in-frame clones appear in the TCRdb table, and some are missing; sequencing was by immunoSEQ multiplex PCR. The repertoire includes a few hundred thousand clones, roughly 71% of them detected once, and roughly 6.8% sits in the top ten. The sequenced sample was PBMCs, obtained after 36 months of ibrutinib treatment. These receptors were obtained from a human donor with chronic lymphocytic leukemia. The CDR3 runs from the conserved cysteine through the conserved F or W. The order of the fields is J gene, V gene, D gene, clone size, CDR3 DNA, CDR3 protein. The D gene is left open where the match is weak. Some rows have no size entry. The others give once, few or many, or a class for an expanded clone.

TRBJ2-1,TRBV27,TRBD2,NA,TGTGCCAGCAGTTGGACTAGCGGGATGGGGGAGCAGTTCTTC,CASSWTSGMGEQFF
TRBJ2-7,TRBV2,TRBD1,few,TGTGCCAGCAGCGGAGACAGGGTCTACGAGCAGTACTTC,CASSGDRVYEQYF
TRBJ2-3,TRBV4-1,NA,NA,TGCGCCAGTGGACTATCGAGCACAGATACGCAGTATTTT,CASGLSSTDTQYF
TRBJ1-1,TRBV7-6,NA,NA,TGTGCCAGCAGCTTAGCGCAGGCGCCGAACACTGAAGCTTTCTTT,CASSLAQAPNTEAFF
TRBJ2-2,TRBV7-2,NA,NA,TGTGCCAGCAGCTACGCCTTGGCCAGCAACACCGGGGAGCTGTTTTTT,CASSYALASNTGELFF
TRBJ2-3,TRBV15,NA,NA,TGTGCCACCAGCAGAGGGACTCACACTACCACAGATACGCAGTATTTT,CATSRGTHTTTDTQYF
TRBJ1-2,TRBV10-3,NA,few,TGTGCCATCAGTGAGTCGAGGGACGGTGGGAACTATGGCTACACCTTC,CAISESRDGGNYGYTF
TRBJ1-5,TRBV27,TRBD1,NA,TGTGCCAGCAGTCCCCAACAGGGGATCAATCAGCCCCAGCATTTT,CASSPQQGINQPQHF
TRBJ2-7,TRBV5-1,NA,NA,TGCGCCAGCAGCTTGGCCCCGGACAGCTCCTACGAGCAGTACTTC,CASSLAPDSSYEQYF
TRBJ2-7,TRBV4-1,TRBD2,once,TGCGCCAGCAGCCAAGTGTCCCTAGCGGGAGCCTACGAGCAGTACTTC,CASSQVSLAGAYEQYF
TRBJ2-5,TRBV5-1,TRBD2,NA,TGCGCCAGCAGACATACAGCGGGGTTGAAGGAAGAGACCCAGTACTTC,CASRHTAGLKEETQYF
TRBJ1-2,TRBV18,TRBD1,NA,TGTGCCAGCTCACCGCCCGGGACAGGGTTTTACTATGGCTACACCTTC,CASSPPGTGFYYGYTF
TRBJ2-7,TRBV18,TRBD2,NA,TGTGCCAGCTCACCAAGAGCTAGCGGAATTCTATACGAGCAGTACTTC,CASSPRASGILYEQYF
TRBJ2-7,TRBV9,NA,few,TGTGCCAGCAGCGTAACCTCTAGTATCTCCTACGAGCAGTACTTC,CASSVTSSISYEQYF
TRBJ1-6,TRBV6-1,TRBD1,few,TGTGCCAGCAGTGTCCTACAGGGGGCTAATTCACCCCTCCACTTT,CASSVLQGANSPLHF
TRBJ1-3,TRBV19,NA,NA,TGTGCCAGTAGTCGGGGGTCAGGAAACACCATATATTTT,CASSRGSGNTIYF
TRBJ2-7,TRBV18,NA,few,TGTGCCAGCTCACCGAGCCGGGACTTAAAGTCCTACGAGCAGTACTTC,CASSPSRDLKSYEQYF
TRBJ1-2,TRBV5-1,TRBD1,NA,TGCGCCAGCAGCTTGGGATCGGGACAGGCGAACTATGGCTACACCTTC,CASSLGSGQANYGYTF
TRBJ2-5,TRBV2,NA,NA,TGTGCCAGCAGTGGGGGCCGTATGGAGACCCAGTACTTC,CASSGGRMETQYF
TRBJ1-5,TRBV2,NA,NA,TGTGCCAGCAGTGGGGACGAGGATCCCCAGCATTTT,CASSGDEDPQHF
TRBJ1-4,TRBV7-9,TRBD1,NA,TGTGCCAGCAGCACCGAGGGACAGGGAGCCGCAAAACTGTTTTTT,CASSTEGQGAAKLFF
TRBJ2-7,TRBV7-2,NA,few,TGTGCCAGCAGCGGAAGGGACAGCGGGAAGTACGAGCAGTACTTC,CASSGRDSGKYEQYF
TRBJ2-1,TRBV7-3,TRBD1,once,TGTGCCAGCAGCTCGCAAGGGGGCCCGTACAATGAGCAGTTCTTC,CASSSQGGPYNEQFF
TRBJ2-5,TRBV5-1,TRBD2,NA,TGCGCCAGCAGCTTGGACCCTAGCGGGGGTAGCCAAGAGACCCAGTACTTC,CASSLDPSGGSQETQYF
TRBJ2-1,TRBV6-5,TRBD2,NA,TGTGCCAGCAGAAGCGGGAAGGGGAATGAGCAGTTCTTC,CASRSGKGNEQFF
TRBJ2-7,TRBV29-1,TRBD1,NA,TGCAGTGCAGGGGGCGTCGTCCGCTACGAGCAGTACTTC,CSAGGVVRYEQYF
TRBJ1-4,TRBV25-1,TRBD1,NA,TGTGCCAGCAGTGCCCGGACAGGGGGGTATAATGAAAAACTGTTTTTT,CASSARTGGYNEKLFF
TRBJ2-7,TRBV7-3,NA,NA,TGTGCCAGCAGCCAAGGGGGGAGTAGGCGGGCACCCTACGAGCAGTACTTC,CASSQGGSRRAPYEQYF
TRBJ1-6,TRBV4-1,NA,NA,TGCGCCAGCAGCCAAAAGCCCAGGAGGATCGCGGGCGCCTATAATTCACCCCTCCACTTT,CASSQKPRRIAGAYNSPLHF
TRBJ1-5,TRBV28,NA,NA,TGTGCCAGCAGTTCGCGTCACAGGGCTCAGCCCCAGCATTTT,CASSSRHRAQPQHF
TRBJ2-7,TRBV10-2,TRBD2,NA,TGCGCCAGCAGCCCAAGCGGGGGTGGCTACGAGCAGTACTTC,CASSPSGGGYEQYF
TRBJ1-2,TRBV9,NA,NA,TGTGCCAGCAGCGTGGCCGGGGACGGTGGTTATGGCTACACCTTC,CASSVAGDGGYGYTF
TRBJ2-3,TRBV28,NA,NA,TGTGCCAGCGTTGGGAGCACAGATACGCAGTATTTT,CASVGSTDTQYF
TRBJ2-3,TRBV7-2,NA,NA,TGTGCCAGCAGCTTAAACAGGGCCACTAGCACAGATACGCAGTATTTT,CASSLNRATSTDTQYF
TRBJ1-3,TRBV4-1,NA,NA,TGCGCCAGCAGCCAAGACAGGGGAAACACCATATATTTT,CASSQDRGNTIYF
TRBJ2-7,TRBV2,TRBD1,NA,TGTGCCAGCAGGACAGGGGTTAGCCTACGGGAGCAGTACTTC,CASRTGVSLREQYF
TRBJ2-3,TRBV25-1,TRBD1,NA,TGTGCCAGCAGTGCAAACCTATTAAACGTACAGGGGAATACGCAGTATTTT,CASSANLLNVQGNTQYF